This T cell receptor beta chain derives from a study of T-cell reconstitution after alpha-beta-depleted transplantation in children. Germline values: CDR1 DFQATT, CDR2 SNEGSKA (reference sequence). The CDR3 is 13 residues long. V shed 3 bases, J shed 6 bases, and the junction held 6 bases outside the gene matches. Molecular barcoding with unique molecular identifiers was used for the TCRbeta library. Using its own MiXCR run on the PCR reads, TCRdb lists one record per CDR3 protein. Counted here are some 150,000 distinct CDR3 sequences, around 10% occurring once; the ten biggest clones make up around a sixth.

The sequencing here drew on PBMCs, mostly from graft donor cells, taken 180 days after TCRalphabeta/CD19-depleted stem cell transplant. This receptor was identified in a female patient aged 2-10 years who had a stem cell transplant for congenital amegakaryocytic thrombocytopenia, so the T cells may come from the graft donor. The chain employs TRBV20-1 and TRBJ2-5, with TRBD1 matching 8 bases. The CDR3 DNA reads TGCAGTGCTAGCCCAGGGACAGGCCAGACCCAGTACTTC. Residues: CSASPGTGQTQYF.